The 12 T cell receptor beta chains given below trace back to one sample, sequenced in a study of blood T cell repertoires in COVID-19. The method was immunoSEQ multiplex PCR; TCRdb's version includes in-frame clones alone and lacks a portion of them. The data contain roughly 100,000 clones, 75% to 90% of them seen just once; the ten biggest clones take up roughly 13%. Sample: peripheral blood. The receptors originated from a human donor in a cohort sampled during active or convalescent COVID-19.

This chain joins TRBV7-2 and TRBJ2-3; TRBD2 agrees at 11 bases. Trimming removed 0 bases from V and 3 bases from J; junction bases left unmatched: 5. The germline V gene encodes CDR1 SGHTA and CDR2 FQGNSA. The CDR3 is made up of 17 amino acids. The CDR3 coding sequence is TGTGCCAGCAGCTTAGCGAGACTAGCGGGGCAAACAGATACGCAGTATTTT. Translated, it gives CASSLARLAGQTDTQYF.

This chain uses TRBV27 with TRBJ1-6; 11 positions agree with TRBD1. This CDR3 region has 16 residues. V gave up 6 bases and J gave up 7 bases; unmatched junction bases: 8. Germline V lookup: CDR1 MNHEY, CDR2 SMNVEV (reference sequence). The CDR3 bases are TGTGCCAGCAGCGGCCGGGACAGGGGGGGGAATTCACCCCTCCACTTT. Amino acids: CASSGRDRGGNSPLHF.

The rearrangement joins TRBV25-1 to TRBJ2-2; a possible D gene is TRBD1 (5 bases). V dropped 3 bases and J dropped 5 bases, with 16 bases sitting between them. The CDR3 covers 16 residues. Germline CDR1 MGHDK, CDR2 SYGVNS. The CDR3 DNA sequence: TGTGCCAGCAGTGACATCGTGGCAGGGCGGACCGGGGAGCTGTTTTTT. It translates to CASSDIVAGRTGELFF.

The chain links TRBV6-5 to TRBJ1-1; 8 nucleotides line up with TRBD1. The CDR3 is made up of 15 amino acids. Per the germline V gene, CDR1 is MNHEY and CDR2 is SVGAGI. V trimming: 6 bases; J trimming: 5 bases; junction bases outside the gene matches: 11. CDR3 in DNA: TGTGCCAGCAGCTCATCAGGGGGCCCGTGGACTGAAGCTTTCTTT. It is translated as CASSSSGGPWTEAFF.

The chain uses TRBV21-1 and TRBJ1-1; TRBD1 is taken as the D call from the table, unchecked against the DNA. TRBV21-1 is noted as a pseudogene. The CDR3 runs 17 residues. This CDR3 reads CASSSKDRDLGNTEAFF. The CDR3 nucleotides read TGTGCCAGCAGCAGCAAAGACAGGGACTTGGGGAACACTGAAGCTTTCTTT.

The rearrangement links TRBV9 to TRBJ2-2; 8 positions agree with TRBD2. In germline, CDR1 is SGDLS, CDR2 YYNGEE. Trimming cost V 0 bases and J 0 bases; bases outside gene matches: 1. The CDR3 spans 16 residues. In nucleotides, the CDR3 is TGTGCCAGCAGCGTAGTGGGACTAGCGAACACCGGGGAGCTGTTTTTT. Its translation is CASSVVGLANTGELFF.

The sample holds one count of this clone. This chain's CDR3 is CASSLQDRAIDSPLHF. CDR3 nucleotide sequence: TGTGCCAGCAGCTTACAGGACAGGGCTATTGATTCACCCCTCCACTTT. The genes are TRBV5-4 and TRBJ1-6; 8 bases align to TRBD1. The CDR3 contains 16 residues. The V segment lost 2 bases and the J segment 8 bases; nucleotides outside the gene matches: 9. Germline lookup yields CDR1 SGHNT and CDR2 YYREEE (reference sequence).

V usage is TRBV24-1 and J usage is TRBJ1-4; tentatively, D is TRBD1 (6 bases). The V and J ends lost 9 bases and 8 bases respectively, with 18 bases between them. CDR3 length: 14 amino acids. In germline, CDR1 is KGHDR, CDR2 SFDVKD. The DNA for the CDR3 is TGTGCCACCGCAGAGGGGGGGGCAGGAGAAAAACTGTTTTTT. Translated: CATAEGGAGEKLFF.

This sequence joins TRBV7-3 and TRBJ2-5; no reliable D call. Germline V gives CDR1 SGHTA, CDR2 FQGTGA. Trimming left V 5 bases short and J 1 base short, with 8 bases between. The CDR3 is made up of 13 amino acids. The CDR3 loop reads CASSPTVQETQYF. DNA of the CDR3: TGTGCCAGCAGCCCTACAGTCCAAGAGACCCAGTACTTC.

This rearrangement joins TRBV7-2 to TRBJ1-1; a weak D match, TRBD1 (6 bases). Per the germline V gene, CDR1 is SGHTA and CDR2 is FQGNSA. V was clipped by 5 bases and J by 2 bases, with 12 bases between them. This CDR3 region has 14 residues. The CDR3 spells CASSITGLNTEAFF. DNA for the CDR3: TGTGCCAGCAGCATAACAGGGCTCAACACTGAAGCTTTCTTT.

This chain links TRBV6-1 with TRBJ1-5, with a tentative D call TRBD1 (5 bases). This CDR3 is built from 16 residues. The V gene lost 0 bases and the J gene lost 3 bases, with 12 bases spanning the gap. The V gene's germline CDR1 is MNHNS and CDR2 SASEGT. CDR3 DNA sequence: TGTGCCAGCAGTGAAGCATGGGGCGATAACAATCAGCCCCAGCATTTT. Encoded protein: CASSEAWGDNNQPQHF.

The gene calls are TRBV9 and TRBJ1-1, with D possibly being TRBD1 (5 bases). This CDR3 contains 14 residues. V gave up 0 bases and J gave up 4 bases, with 10 bases separating them. The germline CDR1 and CDR2 sequences are SGDLS and YYNGEE. CDR3 DNA: TGTGCCAGCAGCGTAGACCCCGACAGCACTGAAGCTTTCTTT. The encoded protein is CASSVDPDSTEAFF.